One and the same sample provided the 20 T cell receptor beta chains below, sequenced in a study of blood T cell repertoires in COVID-19. Sequencing used immunoSEQ multiplex PCR; TCRdb keeps in-frame clones, though not all of them. The top ten clones hold approximately 4% of a sample with 130,000 or so clones, roughly 85% of them seen once. The sample comprised peripheral blood. The source of these receptors is a human donor in a cohort sampled during active COVID-19.

V and J are TRBV6-5 and TRBJ2-3; 7 bases are a match to TRBD2. CDR1 and CDR2 (germline): MNHEY, SVGAGI. The CDR3 is made up of 14 amino acids. Trimming removed 11 bases from V and 0 bases from J; junction bases left unmatched: 8. The CDR3 sequence: CAAQRRGSTDTQYF. CDR3 coding DNA: TGTGCCGCCCAGAGGCGGGGGAGCACAGATACGCAGTATTTT.

The V gene is TRBV24-1, the J gene TRBJ2-3; 7 bases agree with TRBD1. With V trimmed by 3 bases and J by 11 bases, 16 bases remained unmatched. The CDR3 sequence is 16 residues long. Germline V CDR1 and CDR2: KGHDR, SFDVKD. This CDR3 reads CATSDMDRSRFRGQYF. The CDR3 DNA reads as TGTGCCACCAGTGATATGGACAGGAGTCGGTTCCGGGGGCAGTATTTT.

This rearrangement joins TRBV6-5 to TRBJ2-7, with D possibly matching TRBD2 (5 bases). Germline V gene data show CDR1 as MNHEY and CDR2 as SVGAGI. Trimming took 0 bases from V and 4 from J, leaving 16 bases between them. The CDR3 length is 16 residues. CDR3 residues: CASSYSSGRAVYEQYF. CDR3 DNA sequence: TGTGCCAGCAGTTACTCGTCCGGGCGGGCGGTTTACGAGCAGTACTTC.

CDR3 in amino acids: CASSGTGTIGQETQYF. The CDR3 region has the DNA TGTGCCAGCAGCGGGACAGGGACGATCGGCCAAGAGACCCAGTACTTC. The chain is built from TRBV5-8 and TRBJ2-5; TRBD1 matches 9 bases. Germline V gene data show CDR1 as SGHTS and CDR2 as YDEGEE. The V gene end was trimmed by 4 bases and the J gene end by 1 base; junction bases not matched to a gene: 8. The CDR3 has 16 amino acids.

V gene TRBV19 combines with J gene TRBJ2-2; D not certain. The CDR3 has 13 amino acids. Germline V gene data show CDR1 as LNHDA and CDR2 as SQIVND (reference sequence). Trimming removed 1 base at V and 6 bases at J, with 6 bases between. The CDR3 reads CASSIGASGELFF. The CDR3 DNA follows: TGTGCCAGTAGTATAGGGGCCTCCGGGGAGCTGTTTTTT.

The chain employs TRBV2 and TRBJ1-2, with a tentative D call TRBD1 (5 bases). Germline V gives CDR1 SNHLY, CDR2 FYNNEI. CDR3 length: 14 residues. Trimming stripped 8 bases from V and 1 base from J, with 14 bases between. CDR3 nucleotides: TGTGCCAGCGGATTGGGGGAGGGTAACTATGGCTACACCTTC. This sequence encodes CASGLGEGNYGYTF.

The CDR3 here is CASSLGLREEETQYF. Written as DNA, the CDR3 is TGTGCCAGCAGCTTGGGTCTGCGGGAAGAAGAGACCCAGTACTTC. This chain links TRBV5-4 with TRBJ2-5, with D perhaps matching TRBD2 (6 bases). CDR3 size: 15 residues. Germline V gives CDR1 SGHNT, CDR2 YYREEE (reference sequence). The V end was cut by 0 bases, the J end by 3 bases, with 12 bases between.

This clone showed up just a few times. This rearrangement joins TRBV18 to TRBJ2-3, with D maybe TRBD1 (5 bases). V lost 10 bases and J lost 2, with 16 bases in between. Germline V lookup: CDR1 KGHSH, CDR2 LQKENI. The CDR3 loop spans 14 amino acids. The CDR3 bases are TGTGCCACCAGGGATGGAAGGACCACAGATACGCAGTATTTT. Its protein product is CATRDGRTTDTQYF.

V usage is TRBV7-9 and J usage is TRBJ2-1; D is undetermined. The CDR3 is made up of 11 amino acids. CDR1 and CDR2 (germline): SEHNR, FQNEAQ (reference sequence). V was clipped by 4 bases and J by 8 bases, with 6 bases between them. The CDR3 DNA sequence: TGTGCCAGCAGCTCGGTCCATGAGCAGTTCTTC. Translating it yields CASSSVHEQFF.

The chain has TRBV7-2 and TRBJ2-1; the match to TRBD1 covers 9 bases. The V segment lost 5 bases and the J segment 8 bases; nucleotides outside the gene matches: 10. CDR3 size: 15 residues. Germline V gene sequence: CDR1 SGHTA, CDR2 FQGNSA. The CDR3 spells CASSQGQGLNDEQFF. CDR3 coding DNA: TGTGCCAGCAGCCAGGGACAGGGATTAAACGATGAGCAGTTCTTC.

The rearrangement joins TRBV18 to TRBJ1-3, with TRBD1 identical over 7 bases. After removal of 0 bases from V and 0 bases from J, the junction contained 5 bases not matched to a gene. CDR3 length equals 17 residues. Germline CDR1 KGHSH, CDR2 LQKENI. DNA for the CDR3: TGTGCCAGCTCACCACCGGGGACAGTTTACTCTGGAAACACCATATATTTT. Protein product: CASSPPGTVYSGNTIYF.

A word on this clone: Other DNA sequences within the sample encode an identical CDR3. V and J are TRBV7-2 and TRBJ1-5; D is undetermined. CDR1 SGHTA and CDR2 FQGNSA come from the germline V gene. Deletions cut 1 base from V and 2 bases from J, with 9 bases between. This CDR3 has 15 residues. The CDR3 nucleotides are TGTGCCAGCAGCTTAGGGGCCGGGGGCAATCAGCCCCAGCATTTT. Protein sequence: CASSLGAGGNQPQHF. The full variable domain, completed using reference TRBV7-2 and TRBJ1-5, is GAGVSQSPSNKVTEKGKDVELRCDPISGHTALYWYRQSLGQGLEFLIYFQGNSAPDKSGLPSDRFSAERTGGSVSTLTIQRTQQEDSAVYLCASSLGAGGNQPQHFGDGTRLSIL.

The rearrangement uses TRBV11-2 and TRBJ1-1; a weak D match, TRBD1 (5 bases). Germline-derived CDR1 and CDR2 are SGHAT and FQNNGV. V was shortened by 4 bases and J by 9 bases, with 9 bases between the two germline ends. The CDR3 loop spans 11 amino acids. The CDR3 protein is CASSSGLQAFF. CDR3 nucleotides: TGTGCCAGCAGCTCGGGACTTCAAGCTTTCTTT.

J is TRBJ1-2 and V is TRBV5-1; 11 bases align to TRBD1. Germline trimming cut 4 bases from V and 4 bases from J; bases unmatched to any gene: 15. The CDR3 has 18 amino acids. Per germline, CDR1 SGHRS and CDR2 YFSETQ. CDR3 nucleotide sequence: TGCGCCAGCAGCCTAACCTGGGACAGGGGGTACGGTGCCTATGGCTACACCTTC. Its translation: CASSLTWDRGYGAYGYTF. The full variable domain, rest sourced from reference TRBV5-1 and TRBJ1-2, is KAGVTQTPRYLIKTRGQQVTLSCSPISGHRSVSWYQQTPGQGLQFLFEYFSETQRNKGNFPGRFSGRQFSNSRSEMNVSTLELGDSALYLCASSLTWDRGYGAYGYTFGSGTRLTVV.

The chain links TRBV2 to TRBJ2-2; 7 nucleotides line up with TRBD2. CDR1 and CDR2 (germline): SNHLY, FYNNEI. CDR3 length: 16 residues. V shed 6 bases, J shed 4 bases, and the junction held 11 bases outside the gene matches. CDR3 residues: CASSVLGLGGTGELFF. Written as DNA, the CDR3 is TGTGCCAGCAGCGTCCTCGGACTAGGTGGCACCGGGGAGCTGTTTTTT.

The J gene is TRBJ1-5, the V gene TRBV7-2; 8 nucleotides match TRBD1. The CDR3 runs to 15 residues. Unmatched junction bases numbered 5, after V lost 5 bases and J lost 2 bases. The germline gives CDR1 SGHTA, CDR2 FQGNSA. The CDR3 loop reads CASSPDRGRNQPQHF. The CDR3 coding sequence is TGTGCCAGCAGCCCAGACAGGGGCCGCAATCAGCCCCAGCATTTT.

The chain uses TRBV10-1 and TRBJ1-1; TRBD1 aligns across 8 bases. The V segment lost 5 bases and the J segment 12 bases; nucleotides outside the gene matches: 11. CDR3 size: 13 residues. Per the germline V gene, CDR1 is WNHNN and CDR2 is SYGVQD (reference sequence). The CDR3: CASSPGDRPVTFF. The DNA for the CDR3 is TGCGCCAGCAGTCCGGGGGACAGGCCTGTAACTTTCTTT.

J is TRBJ2-7 and V is TRBV13; weak D call: TRBD2 (6 bases). Germline assignment: CDR1 PRHDT and CDR2 FYEKMQ (reference sequence). Deletions cut 2 bases from V and 3 bases from J, with 11 bases between. The CDR3 has 14 amino acids. Written as DNA, the CDR3 is TGTGCCAGCAGCTTAAGGGGAGGAAGCTACGAGCAGTACTTC. Protein product: CASSLRGGSYEQYF.

The J gene is TRBJ2-7, the V gene TRBV5-4; D not resolved. The CDR3 spans 14 residues. Trimming shortened V by 2 bases and J by 0 bases, and 9 bases separated the two germline ends. Germline-derived CDR1 and CDR2 are SGHNT and YYREEE (reference sequence). CDR3 sequence reads: CASSLASLSYEQYF. Here the CDR3 DNA reads TGTGCCAGCAGCTTAGCATCTCTCTCCTACGAGCAGTACTTC.

This chain connects TRBV18 to TRBJ1-1; D is unresolved. Trimming removed 8 bases from V and 2 bases from J, with 12 bases in between. Germline CDR1 and CDR2: KGHSH and LQKENI. The CDR3 is made up of 13 amino acids. CDR3 nucleotide sequence: TGTGCCAGCCTCGCTGGCCGCAACACTGAAGCTTTCTTT. It is translated as CASLAGRNTEAFF.